This entry lists 24 T cell receptor delta chains sequenced from one sample in a study of gamma-delta T cells after stem cell transplantation. TCRdb redid the clone calls on the RT-PCR reads with CATT. This sample has 5,000 to 7,500 delta-chain clones; around a quarter occur once, and the top ten carry about 18%. Sample: gamma-delta T cells. These receptors were taken from a human donor. It is not recorded whose cells these are; they may come from a transplant donor.

In this sample, this clone is medium-sized. V and J are TRDV2 and TRDJ1; 13 bases match TRDD3. Germline lookup yields CDR1 GEAIGNYY and CDR2 EKD. This CDR3 is 18 amino acids long. V lost 3 bases, J lost 0 bases, and 9 bases stayed unmatched. CDR3: CACDPTGGYVKYTDKLIF. CDR3 nucleotide sequence: TGTGCCTGTGACCCAACTGGGGGATACGTGAAGTACACCGATAAACTCATCTTT.

As concerns this clone: A far larger clone lies a single base away; this is likely a read error. At the DNA level, this CDR3 is encoded by other sequences in the same sample as well. The V and J genes are TRDV2 and TRDJ1, with 7 positions matching TRDD3. Germline CDR1 and CDR2: GEAIGNYY and EKD. This CDR3 has 16 amino acids. CDR3 residues: CACDSLLGQRADKLIF. The CDR3 bases are TGTGCTTGTGACTCCTTACTGGGGCAAAGGGCCGATAAACTCATCTTT.

The chain carries TRDV2 and TRDJ3; 10 bases line up with TRDD3. CDR1 is GEAIGNYY, CDR2 EKD, per germline. The CDR3 runs to 21 residues. With 2 bases clipped from V and 0 bases from J, the junction kept 12 bases outside the gene matches. The CDR3: CACDSLPRGIRGSWDTRQMFF. The CDR3 DNA reads as TGTGCCTGTGACAGCCTGCCCCGGGGGATACGAGGCTCCTGGGACACCCGACAGATGTTTTTC.

Of note for this clone: This likely stems from a read error, as it lies one base from a far larger clone. Other DNA variants within this sample encode the same CDR3. This chain joins TRDV2 and TRDJ1, with a weak D call TRDD3 (6 bases). The CDR3 covers 16 residues. Germline loops: CDR1 GEAIGNYY, CDR2 EKD. The V end lost 1 base, the J end lost 11 bases, and 25 bases lay between the germline ends. In DNA form, the CDR3 reads TGTGCCTGTGACACGGTGGCTGGGGATCCCCTTCGGACCCTCATCTTT. Amino acids: CACDTVAGDPLRTLIF.

This clone occurred a few times. This rearrangement joins TRDV2 to TRDJ1, with D possibly being TRDD3 (6 bases). The CDR3 spans 20 residues. Germline CDR1 is GEAIGNYY and CDR2 is EKD. Between the trimmed V and J ends, which lost 1 base and 0 bases, there was a span of 26 bases. The CDR3 protein is CACDTIGPDTRLSYTDKLIF. CDR3 bases: TGTGCCTGTGACACAATAGGTCCGGATACTCGGCTTTCGTACACCGATAAACTCATCTTT.

By share, this clone ranks as medium-sized. This sequence joins TRDV2 and TRDJ1; D is perhaps TRDD3 (5 bases). The CDR3 sequence is 18 residues long. V shed 3 bases and J shed 0 bases, with 22 bases lying between them. Germline V CDR1 and CDR2: GEAIGNYY, EKD. CDR3 loop: CACDPVGEKGVYTDKLIF. CDR3 sequence (DNA): TGTGCCTGTGACCCGGTTGGGGAAAAGGGGGTTTACACCGATAAACTCATCTTT.

This chain joins TRDV2 and TRDJ3; 8 bases are shared with TRDD3. The CDR3 totals 21 residues. Germline CDR1 GEAIGNYY, CDR2 EKD. J gave up 0 bases and V 1 base, and 13 bases lay outside the gene matches. CDR3 region: CACDTFSGGPQRSWDTRQMFF. The CDR3 DNA reads as TGTGCCTGTGACACATTCTCTGGGGGACCACAGCGCTCCTGGGACACCCGACAGATGTTTTTC.

This clone is classed as medium-sized. The chain links TRDV2 to TRDJ1; no reliable D call. V lost 3 bases and J lost 0, with 19 bases in between. The CDR3 is made up of 17 amino acids. Germline V gene lookup returns CDR1 GEAIGNYY and CDR2 EKD. CDR3 region: CACDGVSGQRNTDKLIF. The CDR3 nucleotides read TGTGCCTGTGACGGGGTTAGTGGCCAGAGGAACACCGATAAACTCATCTTT.

This clone is labeled medium-sized (0.01 to 0.1%). CDR3 residues: CACDPVGTGSSWDTRQMFF. The DNA for the CDR3 is TGTGCCTGTGACCCTGTGGGGACCGGGAGCTCCTGGGACACCCGACAGATGTTTTTC. This rearrangement joins TRDV2 to TRDJ3; tentatively, D is TRDD3 (5 bases). From germline, CDR1 is GEAIGNYY and CDR2 EKD. The CDR3 has 19 residues. V lost 3 bases and J lost 0, with 17 bases in between.

As for this clone: This sequence may be a read error, since a much larger clone differs from it by one base. V gene TRDV2 combines with J gene TRDJ1; the match to TRDD3 covers 9 bases. This CDR3 has 22 residues. V was clipped by 1 base and J by 0 bases; unmatched bases: 23. In germline, CDR1 is GEAIGNYY, CDR2 EKD. The CDR3 sequence: CACDTVYPEANWGYEYTDKLIF. The CDR3 DNA follows: TGTGCCTGTGACACAGTATACCCAGAGGCGAACTGGGGATACGAGTACACCGATAAACTCATCTTT.

This clone has more than one count but fewer than ten. The chain joins TRDV2 to TRDJ1, with TRDD3 matching over 11 bases. Germline V lookup: CDR1 GEAIGNYY, CDR2 EKD. The CDR3 totals 17 residues. Losses at the gene ends were 5 bases for V and 0 bases for J; bases not matched to a gene: 10. The CDR3 loop is CACASLGDTRYTDKLIF. CDR3 nucleotides: TGTGCCTGTGCATCGCTGGGGGATACTCGATACACCGATAAACTCATCTTT.

Points on this clone: A read error is possible here, since a much larger clone lies one base away. The chain joins TRDV2 to TRDJ1; TRDD3 aligns across 11 bases. Germline V gene lookup returns CDR1 GEAIGNYY and CDR2 EKD. The CDR3 is 16 residues long. The DNA for the CDR3 is TGTGCGGGAAAACCCGTGGGGGATACGTATTGCGATAAACTCATCTTT. The encoded protein is CAGKPVGDTYCDKLIF.

Worth noting for this clone: A read error is likely here: a far larger clone is one base away. This sample also contains other DNA sequences that code for the same CDR3. The chain couples TRDV1 to TRDJ1; 9 nucleotides match TRDD3. The CDR3 covers 17 residues. CDR1 is TSWWSYY, CDR2 QGS, per germline. The CDR3 loop is CALGELYALGIRGELIF. The CDR3 bases are TGTGCCCTTGGGGAACTGTACGCACTGGGGATACGCGGAGAGCTCATCTTT.

V gene TRDV2 combines with J gene TRDJ3; TRDD3 aligns across 7 bases. J lost 0 bases, V lost 1 base, and 5 bases had no gene match. Germline V gives CDR1 GEAIGNYY, CDR2 EKD. The CDR3 totals 18 residues. Written as DNA, the CDR3 is TGTGCCTGTGACACGGTGGGGGACATCTCCTGGGACACCCGACAGATGTTTTTC. It yields the protein CACDTVGDISWDTRQMFF.

This clone has a handful of counts. At one end, the junction sequence differs from germline, possibly due to a read error. This same CDR3 is encoded by further DNA sequences in the sample. The chain links TRDV2 to TRDJ1, with D perhaps matching TRDD2 or TRDD3 (6 bases each). The germline V gene has CDR1 GEAIGNYY and CDR2 EKD. This CDR3 is 18 amino acids long. CDR3 coding DNA: TGTGCCTGTGACGACCTCCTACGGGCGGGGATCAACACCGATAAACTCATCTTC. Translating it yields CACDDLLRAGINTDKLIF.

This clone rates as medium-sized. The rearrangement uses TRDV2 and TRDJ1; 7 bases line up with TRDD3. The junction had 12 bases not matched to a gene; V was cut back by 3 bases and J by 0 bases. Germline loops: CDR1 GEAIGNYY, CDR2 EKD. The CDR3 is 17 residues long. CDR3 residues: CACDSLWGDSYTDKLIF. In DNA form, the CDR3 reads TGTGCCTGTGACTCCCTGTGGGGGGATTCTTACACCGATAAACTCATCTTT.

Comments on this clone: Compared with germline, one end of the junction differs, possibly owing to a read error. The sample carries other DNA sequences with the same CDR3. The J gene is TRDJ3, the V gene TRDV2, with D hard to call. This CDR3 is built from 21 residues. Germline-derived CDR1 and CDR2 are GEAIGNYY and EKD. The chain's CDR3 is CACDTGQFPSQSSWDTRQMFF. CDR3 DNA sequence: TGTGCATGTGACACCGGCCAGTTCCCCTCCCAAAGCTCCTGGGACACCCGACAGATGTTTTTC.

The chain employs TRDV2 and TRDJ1, with D perhaps TRDD3 (6 bases). V was pared by 3 bases and J by 0 bases, with 16 bases between. CDR3 size: 16 residues. Per germline, CDR1 GEAIGNYY and CDR2 EKD. The chain's CDR3 is CACDLTGSRHTDKLIF. CDR3 nucleotides: TGTGCCTGTGACCTTACTGGGTCTCGTCACACCGATAAACTCATCTTT.

This clone showed up just a few times. The chain recombines TRDV2 with TRDJ1, with D maybe TRDD3 (5 bases). V dropped 0 bases and J dropped 2 bases, with 21 bases sitting between them. The V gene's germline CDR1 is GEAIGNYY and CDR2 EKD. The CDR3 length is 18 residues. CDR3 DNA: TGTGCCTGTGACACCCTCAACCTGGAGGATAACCCTACCGATAAACTCATCTTT. Translating gives CACDTLNLEDNPTDKLIF.

In its sample, this clone ranks as medium-sized. J is TRDJ1 and V is TRDV2, with D tentatively TRDD3 (6 bases). Germline assignment: CDR1 GEAIGNYY and CDR2 EKD. With 3 bases removed from V and 0 bases from J, the gap between germline ends came to 25 bases. This CDR3 spans 19 amino acids. The CDR3, as DNA: TGTGCCTGTGACGGGTTGAATTCGGGGGACTTGACGTACACCGATAAACTCATCTTT. Translated, it gives CACDGLNSGDLTYTDKLIF.

In this sample, this clone is medium-sized. J is TRDJ1 and V is TRDV2, with D possibly TRDD3 on 6 matching bases. Germline values: CDR1 GEAIGNYY, CDR2 EKD. Deletions cut 3 bases from V and 2 bases from J, with 18 bases between. This CDR3 is 16 amino acids long. CDR3 amino acids: CACDPLGVGGTDKLIF. DNA for the CDR3: TGTGCCTGTGACCCTCTAGGCGTCGGGGGAACCGATAAACTCATCTTT.

Concerning this clone itself: With only one base between it and a far larger clone, this is likely a read error. This sequence joins TRDV2 and TRDJ1, with 8 nucleotides matching TRDD3. The CDR3 contains 21 residues. Germline V gene sequence: CDR1 GEAIGNYY, CDR2 EKD. The V segment lost 2 bases and the J segment 0 bases; nucleotides outside the gene matches: 22. The CDR3 DNA sequence: TGTGCCTGTGACATTTTACTGGGGGGTACCGGTATGTCGGGGAACACCGATAAACTCATCTTT. Its protein is CACDILLGGTGMSGNTDKLIF.

This clone rates as medium-sized. V is TRDV1 and J is TRDJ1, with TRDD3 matching over 7 bases. The length of the CDR3 is 19 residues. The V and J ends lost 0 bases and 0 bases, in that order; junction bases with no gene match: 13. Germline V gene data show CDR1 as TSWWSYY and CDR2 as QGS. Here the CDR3 DNA reads TGTGCTCTTGGGGAACTAAGCTGGGGGCCTCGACACTACACCGATAAACTCATCTTT. As protein: CALGELSWGPRHYTDKLIF.

This chain uses TRDV2 with TRDJ1; 11 bases agree with TRDD3. This CDR3 has 16 residues. The V and J ends lost 0 bases and 3 bases, in that order; junction bases with no gene match: 5. Germline CDR1 is GEAIGNYY and CDR2 is EKD. The DNA for the CDR3 is TGTGCCTGTGACACCGCCTTTGGGGGATACGCCGATAAACTCATCTTT. Translated: CACDTAFGGYADKLIF.